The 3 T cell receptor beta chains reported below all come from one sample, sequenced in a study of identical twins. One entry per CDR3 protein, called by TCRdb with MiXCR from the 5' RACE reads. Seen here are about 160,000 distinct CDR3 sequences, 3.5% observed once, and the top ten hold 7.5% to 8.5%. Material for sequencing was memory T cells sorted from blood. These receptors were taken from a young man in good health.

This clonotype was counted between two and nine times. The CDR3 reads CASSLAAGASNEQFF. The DNA for the CDR3 is TGTGCCAGCAGCCTCGCAGCGGGAGCTAGCAATGAGCAGTTCTTC. The rearrangement joins TRBV4-2 to TRBJ2-1; 8 bases map to TRBD2. CDR3 length: 15 residues. From germline, CDR1 is LGHNA and CDR2 YNFKEQ. After removal of 4 bases from V and 6 bases from J, the junction contained 8 bases not matched to a gene.

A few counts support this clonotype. The CDR3 DNA sequence: TGTGCCAGCAGCTTAGAGCGGGGCAGTGTAAGGCATTTT. Amino acids: CASSLERGSVRHF. The V call is TRBV11-2, the J call TRBJ1-5, with a tentative D call TRBD1 (5 bases). The V end lost 0 bases, the J end lost 15 bases, and 15 bases lay between the germline ends. The CDR3 is made up of 13 amino acids. Germline V gene sequence: CDR1 SGHAT, CDR2 FQNNGV.

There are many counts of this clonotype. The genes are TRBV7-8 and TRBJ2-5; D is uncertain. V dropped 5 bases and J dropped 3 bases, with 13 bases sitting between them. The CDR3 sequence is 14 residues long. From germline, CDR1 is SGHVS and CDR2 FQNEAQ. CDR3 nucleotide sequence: TGTGCCAGCAGCCTCGGCCTCCTAAAAGAGACCCAGTACTTC. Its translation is CASSLGLLKETQYF.